The following is a T cell receptor (beta chain) sequence with its context. Its specificity is not known. The sample belongs to a study of cytomegalovirus exposure and HLA in healthy donors. Study conclusions and caveats: There were reportedly fewer N-insertions in an Asian-associated ancestry cluster than the approximately 670-donor mean, in a later analysis. Earlier results showed most TCR beta V segments being productive about 87% or about 30% of the time. Later analysis showed most CMV-associated TCR beta chains appearing HLA-restricted. Clonal expansion was found to be greater in HLA-associated TCR beta chains than in equally common others in a later analysis.

Vbeta (60) and Jbeta (13) primers were used in the PCR. Assay used: immunoSEQ multiplex PCR; TCRdb lists only in-frame clones, some missing. Altogether 140,000 to 150,000 clones are present, 80% being singletons, with the ten largest covering 4.5%. With 6 bases clipped from V and 4 bases from J, the junction kept 9 bases outside the gene matches. The CDR3 is made up of 15 amino acids. The germline V gene encodes CDR1 PRHDT and CDR2 FYEKMQ (reference sequence). Source material: PBMCs. The rearrangement links TRBV13 to TRBJ1-2, with 9 bases fitting TRBD1. The sequence was obtained from a man aged 40-55 years in good health and CMV-seronegative. The CDR3 is CASSFWTGDIYGYTF. The CDR3 nucleotides are TGTGCCAGCAGTTTCTGGACAGGGGACATCTATGGCTACACCTTC.